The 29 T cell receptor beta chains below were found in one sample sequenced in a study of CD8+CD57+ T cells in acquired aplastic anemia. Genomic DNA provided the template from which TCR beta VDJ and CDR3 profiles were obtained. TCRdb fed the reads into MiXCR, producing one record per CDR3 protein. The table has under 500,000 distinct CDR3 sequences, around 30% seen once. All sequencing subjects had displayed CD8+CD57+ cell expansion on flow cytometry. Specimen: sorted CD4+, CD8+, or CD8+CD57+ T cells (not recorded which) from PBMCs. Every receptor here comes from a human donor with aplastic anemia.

CDR3 protein: CASRLAGMGTGELFF. CDR3 nucleotides: TGCGCCAGCAGACTAGCGGGAATGGGGACCGGGGAGCTGTTTTTT. This rearrangement joins TRBV5-1 to TRBJ2-2; TRBD2 matches 10 bases. Germline V gene lookup returns CDR1 SGHRS and CDR2 YFSETQ. The CDR3 consists of 15 residues. The junction had 6 bases not matched to a gene; V was cut back by 5 bases and J by 5 bases.

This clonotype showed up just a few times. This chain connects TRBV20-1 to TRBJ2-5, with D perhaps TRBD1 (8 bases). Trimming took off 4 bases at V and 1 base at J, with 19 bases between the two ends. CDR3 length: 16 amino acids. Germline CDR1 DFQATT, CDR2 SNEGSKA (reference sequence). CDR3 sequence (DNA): TGCAGTGCTAACACAAACAGGGGGGGACGCCAAGAGACCCAGTACTTC. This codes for CSANTNRGGRQETQYF.

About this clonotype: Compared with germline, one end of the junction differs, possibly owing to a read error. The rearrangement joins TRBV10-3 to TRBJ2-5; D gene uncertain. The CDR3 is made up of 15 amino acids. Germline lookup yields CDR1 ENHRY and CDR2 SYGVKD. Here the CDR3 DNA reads TGTGCCAGCAGTTCCTCGCTATCAGCCCAAGAGACCCAGTACTTC. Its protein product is CASSSSLSAQETQYF.

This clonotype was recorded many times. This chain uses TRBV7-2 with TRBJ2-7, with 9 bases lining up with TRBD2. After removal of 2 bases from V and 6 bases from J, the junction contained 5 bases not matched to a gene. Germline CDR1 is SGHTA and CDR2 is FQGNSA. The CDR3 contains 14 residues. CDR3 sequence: CASSLWAGGGEQYF. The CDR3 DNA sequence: TGTGCCAGCAGCTTATGGGCGGGAGGGGGCGAGCAGTACTTC.

The CDR3 is CASSTGQGATEYF. The CDR3 DNA reads TGTGCCAGCAGCACCGGACAGGGGGCTACTGAGTACTTC. The rearrangement uses TRBV2 and TRBJ2-7; TRBD1 aligns across 11 bases. Germline assignment: CDR1 SNHLY and CDR2 FYNNEI. With V trimmed by 6 bases and J by 11 bases, 9 bases remained unmatched. The CDR3 length is 13 residues.

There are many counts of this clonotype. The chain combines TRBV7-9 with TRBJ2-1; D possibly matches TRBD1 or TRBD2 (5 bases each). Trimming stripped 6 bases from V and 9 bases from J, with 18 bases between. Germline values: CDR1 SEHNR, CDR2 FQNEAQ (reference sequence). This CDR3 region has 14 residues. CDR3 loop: CASSSGTSEAEQFF. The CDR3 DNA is TGTGCCAGCAGTTCAGGGACGTCGGAGGCTGAGCAGTTCTTC.

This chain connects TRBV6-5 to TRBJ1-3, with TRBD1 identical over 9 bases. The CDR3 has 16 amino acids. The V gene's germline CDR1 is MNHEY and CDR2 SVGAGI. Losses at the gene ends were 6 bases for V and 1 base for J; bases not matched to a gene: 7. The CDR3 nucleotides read TGTGCCAGCAGCCGGACAGGGGAGCTGTCTGGAAACACCATATATTTT. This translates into CASSRTGELSGNTIYF.

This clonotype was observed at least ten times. CDR3 sequence: CSARLWAPYEQYF. The CDR3 bases are TGCAGTGCTAGACTGTGGGCCCCCTACGAGCAGTACTTC. This chain uses TRBV20-1 with TRBJ2-7, with D uncertain. The V gene lost 2 bases and the J gene lost 2 bases, with 10 bases spanning the gap. This CDR3 region has 13 residues. The V gene's germline CDR1 is DFQATT and CDR2 SNEGSKA (reference sequence).

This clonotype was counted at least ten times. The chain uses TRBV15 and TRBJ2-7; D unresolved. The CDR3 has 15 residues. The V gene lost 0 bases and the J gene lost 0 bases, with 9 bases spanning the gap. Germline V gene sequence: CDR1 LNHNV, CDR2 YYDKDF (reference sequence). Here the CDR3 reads CATSRDGRISYEQYF. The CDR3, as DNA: TGTGCCACCAGCAGAGATGGCAGGATCTCCTACGAGCAGTACTTC.

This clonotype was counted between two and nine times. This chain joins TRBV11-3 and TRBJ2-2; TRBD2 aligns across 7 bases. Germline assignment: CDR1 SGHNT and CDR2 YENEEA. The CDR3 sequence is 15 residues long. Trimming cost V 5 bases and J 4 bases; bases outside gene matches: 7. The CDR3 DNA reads TGTGCCAGCAGCCTTACCACGGGAGGCACCGGGGAGCTGTTTTTT. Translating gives CASSLTTGGTGELFF.

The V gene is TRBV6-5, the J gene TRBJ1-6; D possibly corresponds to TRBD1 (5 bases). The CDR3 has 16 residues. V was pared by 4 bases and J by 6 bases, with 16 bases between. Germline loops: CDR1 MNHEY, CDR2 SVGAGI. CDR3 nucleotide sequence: TGTGCCAGCAGTTCGCGAACCGGGGGTAGTAATTCACCCCTCCACTTT. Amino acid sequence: CASSSRTGGSNSPLHF.

CDR3 sequence (DNA): TGCAGTGCTAGAGACAGGGGAGTTAGCACAGATACGCAGTATTTT. Translating it yields CSARDRGVSTDTQYF. The chain employs TRBV20-1 and TRBJ2-3, with D perhaps matching TRBD1 (6 bases). V dropped 0 bases and J dropped 0 bases, with 10 bases sitting between them. The germline CDR1 and CDR2 sequences are DFQATT and SNEGSKA (reference sequence). The CDR3 extends over 15 amino acids.

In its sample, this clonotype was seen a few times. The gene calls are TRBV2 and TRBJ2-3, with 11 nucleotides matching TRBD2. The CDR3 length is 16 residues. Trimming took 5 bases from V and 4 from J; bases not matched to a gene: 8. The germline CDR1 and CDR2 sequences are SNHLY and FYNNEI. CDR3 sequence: CASSRLAGQGADTQYF. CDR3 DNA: TGTGCCAGCAGTCGACTAGCGGGACAGGGCGCAGATACGCAGTATTTT. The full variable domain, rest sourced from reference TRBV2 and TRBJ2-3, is EPEVTQTPSHQVTQMGQEVILRCVPISNHLYFYWYRQILGQKVEFLVSFYNNEISEKSEIFDDQFSVERPDGSNFTLKIRSTKLEDSAMYFCASSRLAGQGADTQYFGPGTRLTVL.

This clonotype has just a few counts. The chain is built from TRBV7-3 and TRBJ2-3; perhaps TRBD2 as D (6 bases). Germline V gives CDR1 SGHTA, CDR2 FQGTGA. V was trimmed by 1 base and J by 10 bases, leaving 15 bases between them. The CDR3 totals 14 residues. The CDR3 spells CASSLISGHRAQYF. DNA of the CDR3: TGTGCCAGCAGCTTAATTAGCGGCCACCGGGCGCAGTATTTT. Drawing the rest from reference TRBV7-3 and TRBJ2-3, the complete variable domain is GAGVSQTPSNKVTEKGKYVELRCDPISGHTALYWYRQSLGQGPEFLIYFQGTGAADDSGLPNDRFFAVRPEGSVSTLKIQRTERGDSAVYLCASSLISGHRAQYFGPGTRLTVL.

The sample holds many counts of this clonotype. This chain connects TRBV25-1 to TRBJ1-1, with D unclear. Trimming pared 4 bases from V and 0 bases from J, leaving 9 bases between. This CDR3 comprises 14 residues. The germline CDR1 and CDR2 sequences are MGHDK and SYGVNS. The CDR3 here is CASSARLMNTEAFF. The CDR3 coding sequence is TGTGCCAGCAGTGCTCGACTCATGAACACTGAAGCTTTCTTT.

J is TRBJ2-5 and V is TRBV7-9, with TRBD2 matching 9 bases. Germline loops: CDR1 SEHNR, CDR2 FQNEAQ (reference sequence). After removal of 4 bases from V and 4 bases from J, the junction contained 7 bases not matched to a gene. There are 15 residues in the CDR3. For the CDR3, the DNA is TGTGCCAGCAGCTCGAGCTTAGCGGGAGTAGAGACCCAGTACTTC. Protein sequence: CASSSSLAGVETQYF.

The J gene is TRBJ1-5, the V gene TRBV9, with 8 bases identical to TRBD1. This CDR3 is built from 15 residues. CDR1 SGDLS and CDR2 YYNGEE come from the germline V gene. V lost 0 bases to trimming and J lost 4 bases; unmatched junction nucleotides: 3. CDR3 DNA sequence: TGTGCCAGCAGCGTAGGGACAGGGTTTAATCAGCCCCAGCATTTT. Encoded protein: CASSVGTGFNQPQHF.

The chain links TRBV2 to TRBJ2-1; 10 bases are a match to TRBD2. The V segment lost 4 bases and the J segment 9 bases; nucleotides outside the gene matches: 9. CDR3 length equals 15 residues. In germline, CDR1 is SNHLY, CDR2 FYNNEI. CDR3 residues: CASSGQGTSASEQFF. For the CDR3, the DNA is TGTGCCAGCAGTGGGCAGGGGACTAGCGCTAGTGAGCAGTTCTTC.

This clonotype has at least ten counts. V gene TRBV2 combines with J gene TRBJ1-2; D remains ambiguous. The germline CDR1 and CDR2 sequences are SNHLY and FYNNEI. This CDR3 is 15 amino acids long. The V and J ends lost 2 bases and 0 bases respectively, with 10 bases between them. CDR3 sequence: CASSERQETNYGYTF. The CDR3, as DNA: TGTGCCAGCAGTGAAAGGCAGGAAACTAACTATGGCTACACCTTC.

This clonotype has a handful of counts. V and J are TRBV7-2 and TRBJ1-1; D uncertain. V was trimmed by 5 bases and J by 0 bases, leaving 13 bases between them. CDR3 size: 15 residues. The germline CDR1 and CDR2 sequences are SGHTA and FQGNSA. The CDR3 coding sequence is TGTGCCAGCAGCCCGAGTTGGGAGTTGAACACTGAAGCTTTCTTT. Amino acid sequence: CASSPSWELNTEAFF. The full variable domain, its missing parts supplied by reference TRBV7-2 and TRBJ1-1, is GAGVSQSPSNKVTEKGKDVELRCDPISGHTALYWYRQSLGQGLEFLIYFQGNSAPDKSGLPSDRFSAERTGGSVSTLTIQRTQQEDSAVYLCASSPSWELNTEAFFGQGTRLTVV.

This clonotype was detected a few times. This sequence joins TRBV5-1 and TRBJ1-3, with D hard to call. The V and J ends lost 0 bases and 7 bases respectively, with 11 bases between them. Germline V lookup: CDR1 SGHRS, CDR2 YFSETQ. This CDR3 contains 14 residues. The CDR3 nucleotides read TGCGCCAGCAGCTTGGGGACGGGAGTCAACACCATATATTTT. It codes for CASSLGTGVNTIYF. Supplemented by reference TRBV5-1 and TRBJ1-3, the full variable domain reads KAGVTQTPRYLIKTRGQQVTLSCSPISGHRSVSWYQQTPGQGLQFLFEYFSETQRNKGNFPGRFSGRQFSNSRSEMNVSTLELGDSALYLCASSLGTGVNTIYFGEGSWLTVV.

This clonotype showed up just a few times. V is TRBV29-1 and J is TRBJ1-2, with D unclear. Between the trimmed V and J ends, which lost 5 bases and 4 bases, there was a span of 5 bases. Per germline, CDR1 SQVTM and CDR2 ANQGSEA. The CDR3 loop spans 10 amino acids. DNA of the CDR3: TGCAGCGTTTTTTTCTATGGCTACACCTTC. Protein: CSVFFYGYTF. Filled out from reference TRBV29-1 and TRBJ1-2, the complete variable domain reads SAVISQKPSRDICQRGTSLTIQCQVDSQVTMMFWYRQQPGQSLTLIATANQGSEATYESGFVIDKFPISRPNLTFSTLTVSNMSPEDSSIYLCSVFFYGYTFGSGTRLTVV.

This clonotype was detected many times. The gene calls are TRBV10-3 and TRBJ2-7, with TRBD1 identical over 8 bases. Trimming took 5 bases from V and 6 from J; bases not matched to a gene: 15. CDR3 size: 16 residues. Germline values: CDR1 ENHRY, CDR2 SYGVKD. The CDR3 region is CAISKWTGSSPGEQYF. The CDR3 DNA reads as TGTGCCATCAGTAAATGGACAGGGAGTTCCCCGGGCGAGCAGTACTTC.

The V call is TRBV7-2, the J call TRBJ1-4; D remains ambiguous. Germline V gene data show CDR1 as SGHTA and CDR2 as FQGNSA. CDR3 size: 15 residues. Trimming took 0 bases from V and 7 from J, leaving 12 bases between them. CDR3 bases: TGTGCCAGCAGCTTAGCGGCAGATCGGGGTGAAAAACTGTTTTTT. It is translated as CASSLAADRGEKLFF.

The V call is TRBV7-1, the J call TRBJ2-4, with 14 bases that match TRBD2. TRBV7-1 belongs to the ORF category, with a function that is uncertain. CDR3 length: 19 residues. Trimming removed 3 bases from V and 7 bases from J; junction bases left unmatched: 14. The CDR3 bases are TGTGCCAGCAGCTCCTACCGACTAGCGGGGGGGCTTGATAGGAACATTCAGTACTTC. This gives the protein CASSSYRLAGGLDRNIQYF.

CDR3 nucleotides: TGTGCCAGCAGCCCGACCCCGGGACAGAAGACTGAAGCTTTCTTT. This sequence encodes CASSPTPGQKTEAFF. This chain links TRBV7-2 with TRBJ1-1; 7 bases map to TRBD1. V shed 5 bases, J shed 5 bases, and the junction held 11 bases outside the gene matches. This CDR3 contains 15 residues. The germline V gene encodes CDR1 SGHTA and CDR2 FQGNSA.

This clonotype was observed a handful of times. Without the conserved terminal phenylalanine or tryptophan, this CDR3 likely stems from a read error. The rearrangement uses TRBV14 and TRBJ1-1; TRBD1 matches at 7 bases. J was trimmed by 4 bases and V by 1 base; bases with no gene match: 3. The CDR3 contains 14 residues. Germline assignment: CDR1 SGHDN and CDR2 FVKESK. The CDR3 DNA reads TGTGCCAGCAGCCAAGTTAGGGGGCGCACTGAAGCTTTCCTT. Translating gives CASSQVRGRTEAFL.

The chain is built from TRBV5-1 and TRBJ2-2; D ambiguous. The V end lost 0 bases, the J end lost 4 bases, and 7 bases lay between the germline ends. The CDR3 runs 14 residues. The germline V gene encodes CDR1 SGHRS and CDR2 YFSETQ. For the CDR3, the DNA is TGCGCCAGCAGCTTGGACGGTGGCACCGGGGAGCTGTTTTTT. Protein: CASSLDGGTGELFF.

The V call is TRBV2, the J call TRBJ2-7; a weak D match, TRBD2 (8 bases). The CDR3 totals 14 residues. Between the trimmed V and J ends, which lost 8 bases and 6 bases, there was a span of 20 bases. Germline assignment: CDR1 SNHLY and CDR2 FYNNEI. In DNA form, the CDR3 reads TGTGCCAGCTGGGACTGGGACAGCGGGGGCGAGCAGTACTTC. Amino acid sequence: CASWDWDSGGEQYF.